This T cell receptor (beta chain) is drawn from a study of blood T cell repertoires in COVID-19. Study summary: T cells, B-cell-depleted T cells, or PBMCs supplied cDNA or gDNA.

A Seattle source enrolled patients during active infection and followed them longitudinally. This clone appeared once. Per the authors' pipeline: By means of reference gene primer amplification, nucleated cell counts were estimated. The assay was immunoSEQ multiplex PCR, and TCRdb's table has in-frame clones only and misses some. V, J and clone size are taken as reported in that table, and D and trimming were inferred from the DNA itself. The sample includes under 70,000 clones, around nine tenths of them seen just once. The sample consisted of peripheral blood. This sequence originates from a woman aged 55-69 years with COVID-19, enrolled during active disease.

The DNA of the CDR3 is TGCGCCAGCAGCTTGGACAGGTTGACCTCTGGAAACACCATATATTTT. Protein product: CASSLDRLTSGNTIYF. V and J are TRBV5-1 and TRBJ1-3; a possible D gene is TRBD1 (5 bases). Germline CDR1 and CDR2: SGHRS and YFSETQ. The CDR3 is made up of 16 amino acids. The V gene lost 0 bases and the J gene lost 0 bases, with 10 bases spanning the gap.